These 15 T cell receptor beta chains originate from one sample sequenced in a study of cytomegalovirus exposure and HLA in healthy donors. Primers for the PCR totalled 60 Vbeta and 13 Jbeta. TCRdb keeps only in-frame clones here, not all; method: immunoSEQ multiplex PCR. This table has about 55,000 clones, 75% to 80% appearing once. The sample consisted of PBMCs. Every receptor here comes from a female donor in good health and CMV-seronegative.

On this clone itself: One junction end disagrees with the germline gene, perhaps due to a read error. The identical CDR3 is also encoded by other nucleotide sequences in the sample. This chain links TRBV7-8 with TRBJ1-6; D gene unclear. The germline CDR1 and CDR2 sequences are SGHVS and FQNEAQ. This CDR3 contains 15 residues. This CDR3 is CASSFSVSPNSPLHF. Here the CDR3 DNA reads TGTGCCAGCAGCTTTTCGGTGTCCCCAAATTCCCCCCTCCACTTT.

This clone was picked up a small number of times. The chain joins TRBV18 to TRBJ1-5; 10 bases line up with TRBD1. This CDR3 has 15 residues. Germline CDR1 reads KGHSH; CDR2 reads LQKENI. V was pared by 3 bases and J by 4 bases, with 3 bases of the junction left unmatched. CDR3 sequence: CASSPGTGENQPQHF. DNA of the CDR3: TGTGCCAGCTCACCCGGGACAGGGGAAAATCAGCCCCAGCATTTT. The full variable domain, with the rest looked up from reference TRBV18 and TRBJ1-5, is NAGVMQNPRHLVRRRGQEARLRCSPMKGHSHVYWYRQLPEEGLKFMVYLQKENIIDESGMPKERFSAEFPKEGPSILRIQQVVRGDSAAYFCASSPGTGENQPQHFGDGTRLSIL.

The chain recombines TRBV18 with TRBJ2-3; the match to TRBD2 covers 8 bases. Trimming at V came to 3 bases and at J to 3 bases, leaving 14 bases not matched to a gene. The CDR3 contains 18 residues. The germline gives CDR1 KGHSH, CDR2 LQKENI. CDR3 in DNA: TGTGCCAGCTCACCCCGGGGAATAAGGAGCGGGAGTACAGATACGCAGTATTTT. This codes for CASSPRGIRSGSTDTQYF.

The chain combines TRBV7-9 with TRBJ2-3; tentatively, D is TRBD2 (6 bases). The V and J ends lost 6 bases and 3 bases respectively, with 13 bases between them. There are 14 residues in the CDR3. Germline lookup yields CDR1 SEHNR and CDR2 FQNEAQ (reference sequence). Written as DNA, the CDR3 is TGTGCCAGCAGGGAGGGAGTCGGTACAGATACGCAGTATTTT. It encodes CASREGVGTDTQYF.

This clone appeared a single time. The gene calls are TRBV2 and TRBJ1-5; a weak D match, TRBD1 (6 bases). Germline V gene lookup returns CDR1 SNHLY and CDR2 FYNNEI. V shed 8 bases and J shed 3 bases, with 11 bases lying between them. The CDR3 is 13 amino acids. The CDR3 nucleotides are TGTGCCAGCCAGCAGGGGTCCAATCAGCCCCAGCATTTT. Encoded protein: CASQQGSNQPQHF.

The chain joins TRBV7-2 to TRBJ2-1; a weak D match, TRBD2 (6 bases). The CDR3 has 17 amino acids. The V gene lost 1 base and the J gene lost 2 bases, with 15 bases spanning the gap. Germline V gives CDR1 SGHTA, CDR2 FQGNSA. The CDR3 region has the DNA TGTGCCAGCAGCTTAGGAGGTCCGGGACTTCCCTACAATGAGCAGTTCTTC. Its translation: CASSLGGPGLPYNEQFF.

The V call is TRBV6-1, the J call TRBJ1-1; tentative D call: TRBD1 (6 bases). Trimming cost V 1 base and J 5 bases, with 14 bases left between them. CDR3 size: 15 residues. CDR1 and CDR2 from the germline V gene are MNHNS and SASEGT. The CDR3 sequence is CASSEVTGLGTEAFF. In DNA form, the CDR3 reads TGTGCCAGCAGTGAAGTAACAGGGCTGGGAACTGAAGCTTTCTTT.

The rearrangement links TRBV7-2 to TRBJ1-3; 8 bases line up with TRBD1. Germline lookup yields CDR1 SGHTA and CDR2 FQGNSA. The CDR3 sequence is 16 residues long. Trimming took 6 bases from V and 2 from J; bases not matched to a gene: 9. In DNA form, the CDR3 reads TGTGCCAGCAGGTCCCAGGGGGCTGCGCCTGGAAACACCATATATTTT. Encoded protein: CASRSQGAAPGNTIYF. Full variable domain (outside the CDR3, taken from reference TRBV7-2 and TRBJ1-3): GAGVSQSPSNKVTEKGKDVELRCDPISGHTALYWYRQSLGQGLEFLIYFQGNSAPDKSGLPSDRFSAERTGGSVSTLTIQRTQQEDSAVYLCASRSQGAAPGNTIYFGEGSWLTVV.

V is TRBV6-5 and J is TRBJ2-7; 12 nucleotides match TRBD1. Germline-derived CDR1 and CDR2 are MNHEY and SVGAGI. J lost 5 bases, V lost 2 bases, and 4 bases had no gene match. This CDR3 has 15 residues. The chain's CDR3 is CASSYGTGGRHEQYF. CDR3 DNA: TGTGCCAGCAGTTACGGGACAGGGGGCCGGCACGAGCAGTACTTC.

This clone was counted between two and nine times. The chain is built from TRBV30 and TRBJ1-1, with D possibly TRBD1 on 6 matching bases. V lost 5 bases and J lost 6, with 13 bases in between. The CDR3 runs to 12 residues. Germline values: CDR1 GTSNPN, CDR2 SVGIG (reference sequence). The CDR3 nucleotides read TGTGCCTGGTATAAGAACAGGGCTGAAGCTTTCTTT. Amino acids: CAWYKNRAEAFF.

This clone was detected a few times. The sample contains more than one DNA sequence encoding this CDR3. V is TRBV30 and J is TRBJ1-2, with 8 bases aligning to TRBD1. The junction had 3 bases not matched to a gene; V was cut back by 2 bases and J by 4 bases. Germline-derived CDR1 and CDR2 are GTSNPN and SVGIG (reference sequence). The CDR3 is made up of 13 amino acids. DNA for the CDR3: TGTGCCTGGAGTAGGGACAGGCCCTATGGCTACACCTTC. Translated, it gives CAWSRDRPYGYTF.

The V and J genes are TRBV7-2 and TRBJ2-1; 7 bases match TRBD2. Germline loops: CDR1 SGHTA, CDR2 FQGNSA. After removal of 1 base from V and 6 bases from J, the junction contained 12 bases not matched to a gene. This CDR3 has 17 amino acids. The CDR3 spells CASSLVALAAGTNEQFF. Written as DNA, the CDR3 is TGTGCCAGCAGCTTAGTGGCCCTAGCGGCAGGGACCAATGAGCAGTTCTTC.

This clone showed up just a few times. In nucleotides, the CDR3 is TGTGCCAGCACGGCAGGGGAAGGCTACACCTTC. This gives the protein CASTAGEGYTF. The chain joins TRBV28 to TRBJ1-2, with D perhaps TRBD1 (6 bases). The CDR3 contains 11 residues. V dropped 7 bases and J dropped 8 bases, with 11 bases sitting between them. The germline gives CDR1 MDHEN, CDR2 SYDVKM.

V is TRBV2 and J is TRBJ1-2, with a tentative D call TRBD1 (5 bases). The V end was cut by 5 bases, the J end by 4 bases, with 11 bases between. The CDR3 contains 13 residues. Germline-derived CDR1 and CDR2 are SNHLY and FYNNEI. The DNA of the CDR3 is TGTGCCAGCAGTTCGACAGAAACCTATGGCTACACCTTC. Translation: CASSSTETYGYTF.

CDR3 coding DNA: TGCGCCAGCAGCCAAGAAATTGCGGTCTCTCGGGGCTACACCTTC. As protein: CASSQEIAVSRGYTF. V and J are TRBV4-1 and TRBJ1-2, with unresolved D. The ends were cut back, 0 bases at V and 8 bases at J, with 16 bases in the middle. From germline, CDR1 is MGHRA and CDR2 YSYEKL. The CDR3 totals 15 residues.